What follows is one T cell receptor (beta chain) and its context. Its cognate antigen is unknown. The record originates from a study of cytotoxic CD8 clonotypes in ibrutinib-treated CLL. Study-wide context: Patients attained approximately 24 partial and 2 complete responses; at median about 74 months, roughly 15 remained remitted while around twelve progressed. Samples showed on average 255,043 productive templates and tens of thousands of productive rearrangements.

General study results and limits: Baseline clonality, higher than in age-matched healthy donors, tracked circulating CD8+ T-cell counts.

The CDR3 extends over 14 amino acids. V was pared by 3 bases and J by 3 bases, with 11 bases between. Germline V gene sequence: CDR1 SGHAT, CDR2 FQNNGV. Depth targeted 1 in 200,000 to 1 in 1 million T cells, averaging roughly 9.3x coverage per clonotype. Libraries were prepared by immunoSEQ multiplex PCR; TCRdb keeps only in-frame clonotypes and omits some of them. This table holds approximately 91,000 clones, about 76% found once. The rearrangement joins TRBV11-2 to TRBJ2-5; D gene unclear. The specimen comprised PBMCs, sampled after 12 months of ibrutinib treatment. This receptor was taken from a human donor with chronic lymphocytic leukemia. The DNA for the CDR3 is TGTGCCAGCAGCTTGGTTATTCCCGAAGAGACCCAGTACTTC. Translated, it gives CASSLVIPEETQYF.